The T cell receptor beta chain described here comes from a study of CD8+ T cells in alopecia areata. The wider study: Affected scalp percentage set treated patients' severity scores. Overall study findings and caveats: Compared with normal scalp, lesional scalp had higher clonality and more expanded CD8+ clones.

This sample's treatment: oral pan-JAK inhibitor, 5-10 mg twice daily. This CDR3 comprises 12 residues. Germline assignment: CDR1 GTSNPN and CDR2 SVGIG (reference sequence). Trimming removed 4 bases from V and 4 bases from J, with 10 bases in between. RNA extraction was followed by reverse transcription into cDNA, which acted as the sequencing template. Here immunoSEQ multiplex PCR was the method, and the copy in TCRdb shows in-frame clones only, minus some. In the table there are about 160,000 clones, around three fifths of which are singletons. Comment on this clone: What it binds is not known.

The source was CD4+ T cells sorted from blood, collected at week 4, from a patient treated with tofacitinib. The chain couples TRBV30 to TRBJ1-1, with D possibly being TRBD1 (5 bases). This clonotype was obtained from a human donor with alopecia areata. CDR3 residues: CAWIGGSTEAFF. The CDR3 DNA is TGTGCCTGGATCGGGGGATCCACTGAAGCTTTCTTT.